This T cell receptor beta chain was retrieved from a study of shared clonotypes between healthy human individuals (dated by TCRdb to 2020 to 2021). At the level of the whole study: The cohort included a few men and a couple of women between 18 and 49 years of age. For each donor, three plates each were used for CD4 naive and CD4 memory, two plates were used for CD8 naive, and one plate was used for CD8 memory. Between about 0.9 and 8.9 billion PBMCs per donor were obtained by leukapheresis. Libraries were prepared and TCR repertoires were sequenced by different laboratories using diverse techniques, in order to increase sequencing depth and limit assay-specific biases. The study deeply sequenced blood TCR repertoires of five healthy adults to estimate repertoire size and the extent of clonotype sharing between individuals.

Including the terminal cysteine and phenylalanine, the CDR3 comprises 16 residues. CDR3 DNA is the only sequence kept; it has 48 bases, read in frame from the first base. V is reduced by 5 bases and J by 6 bases, leaving a spacing of 21 bases between them. The germline V gene yields SGHVS for CDR1 and FQNEAQ for CDR2. Broad study findings and their caveats: Across a handful of donors, around 5% of naive CD4, approximately 3.5% of naive CD8, about 2.3% of memory CD4, and approximately 0.4% of memory CD8 clonotypes were shared. Even with the large sequencing depth, rarefaction of the sorted-subset datasets indicated that sequencing was incomplete. Because the study included a small number of donors, the genetic and exposure-history diversity represented was limited. Naive subsets generally had larger estimated clonotype richness than memory subsets did. Compared with non-shared clonotypes, the clonotypes found in all four sorted-subset donors had higher generation probabilities. Sampling was restricted to blood, and TCR repertoires in tissues likely differ from the TCR repertoires found in blood. Based on pairwise subsampling, the degree of clonotype sharing among donors was expected to be affected by sequencing depth.

Using the deep immunoSEQ assay, multiplex PCR amplified TCR CDR3 regions from genomic DNA. Extracted genomic DNA from each cell subset was distributed evenly across all wells of several immunoSEQ 96-well plates, and each plate was treated as a replicate. For sorted subsets, around 0.2 ug genomic DNA, equal to 25,000 to 35,000 T cell genomes, was loaded into each replicate PCR. The purified libraries were quantified using a Qubit 3.0 fluorometer, sized with a Bioanalyzer 2100, and then quantified again using the KAPA Library Quantification kit. Every immunoSEQ 96-well plate was sequenced on a separate single-read 150-cycle Illumina NextSeq 550 flow cell. As for the original processing: The immunoSEQ output contained only junctional sequences without quality scores, so filtering could not match that applied to full-length reads. Sequences were annotated with PyIR, a Python wrapper for IgBLAST v1.9, using IMGT germline references to assign V/J genes and CDR3. Reads were removed for weak V/J assignments (E-value above 1e-6), missing CDR3, stop codons, out-of-frame junctions, or ambiguous translated residues. A V3J clonotype was defined by an identical inferred V gene, J gene, and CDR3 amino acid sequence. The percentage overlap between two repertoires was calculated by dividing the number of shared unique clonotypes by the size of the smaller repertoire. RTK rarefaction, the Chao1 estimator, and Recon v2.1 estimates of unobserved clonotypes were used to assess repertoire richness. For all TCRbeta clonotypes obtained by the gDNA method from a few donors, generation probabilities were computed with OLGA. Drawn from immuneACCESS, this table holds only the in-frame rearrangements with V and J called that TCRdb kept. Clones are partly lost; checked studies trace under half to an unresolved V gene and leave the rest unexplained. V and J calls and clone size come straight from that table; D and trimming were deduced from the DNA. A total of 740,000 or so clones appear in this sample, approximately 73% of them only once. The top ten hold 1.5% to 2% of the sample.

A word on this clone: The antigen it recognizes is unknown. No clone much larger than this one lies a single base away; base qualities are absent.

Donors were healthy HIV-negative adults with no recently reported acute infections or vaccinations. Every donor was a Caucasian adult residing in Nashville, Tennessee, USA. CD4+ T cells were enriched through magnetic negative selection, after which naive cells were positively selected on CD45RA and the remaining negative fraction served as the memory subset. Blood was obtained by leukapheresis, after which PBMCs were separated by Ficoll-Histopaque density gradient centrifugation and cryopreserved in liquid nitrogen vapor phase. Purity and quantity of every magnetically sorted T cell population were checked by analytical flow cytometry. From each sorted fraction, genomic DNA was isolated and quantified by UV absorbance on a Nanodrop 2000c.

This receptor was obtained from a woman aged 25-40 years in good health. This receptor chain uses TRBV7-8 and TRBJ2-3; TRBD2 is a possible D gene, resting on 6 matching bases. Sequencing was performed on memory CD4+ T cells sorted from blood. The meaning of the sample's cell subset or site label: CD45RA-negative fraction. The CDR3 protein: CASSLLIAASGDTQYF. The bases read TGTGCCAGCAGCCTCCTTATAGCGGCCTCGGGGGATACGCAGTATTTT.